Presented here are 20 T cell receptor beta chains from one specimen sequenced in a study of cytomegalovirus exposure and HLA in healthy donors (dated by TCRdb to about 2017). Library preparation employed the immunoSEQ multiplex PCR assay. For the multiplex PCR, a mixture combining 60 forward primers for TCR Vbeta segments and 13 reverse primers for TCR Jbeta segments was used. TCRdb obtained this table from immuneACCESS and retained in-frame rearrangements with V and J assigned. These tables miss some clones; where compared with another copy, unresolved V genes account for less than half of the shortfall, and the remainder is unexplained. The sample table shows around 140,000 clones, and 70% to 85% are seen once. The ten largest account for less than 3% of the sample. The sample taken for sequencing was PBMCs. Receptors originate from a male donor in good health and CMV-seronegative.

This clone was counted once. The chain has TRBV6-1 and TRBJ2-7; D is unresolved. The germline CDR1 and CDR2 sequences are MNHNS and SASEGT. CDR3 length equals 14 residues. Between the trimmed V and J ends, which lost 7 bases and 2 bases, there was a span of 15 bases. Here the CDR3 reads CASNVAAKTYEQYF. The CDR3 DNA is TGTGCCAGCAACGTGGCGGCTAAAACCTACGAGCAGTACTTC.

The chain carries TRBV7-3 and TRBJ2-4; TRBD1 matches 10 bases. There are 16 residues in the CDR3. J was trimmed by 9 bases and V by 2 bases; bases with no gene match: 10. Germline CDR1 SGHTA, CDR2 FQGTGA. The CDR3: CASSLGTGVGSGIQYF. The CDR3, as DNA: TGTGCCAGCAGCTTAGGGACAGGGGTTGGGTCGGGCATTCAGTACTTC.

The chain uses TRBV7-8 and TRBJ2-3; 7 bases line up with TRBD2. CDR1 and CDR2 (germline): SGHVS, FQNEAQ. The V segment lost 0 bases and the J segment 2 bases; nucleotides outside the gene matches: 8. The CDR3 totals 17 residues. CDR3 sequence (DNA): TGTGCCAGCAGCTTAGCGGTACTAGCGCTAATCACAGATACGCAGTATTTT. Translation: CASSLAVLALITDTQYF. Combining the CDR3 with reference TRBV7-8 and TRBJ2-3 gives the whole variable domain GAGVSQSPRYKVAKRGQDVALRCDPISGHVSLFWYQQALGQGPEFLTYFQNEAQLDKSGLPSDRFFAERPEGSVSTLKIQRTQQEDSAVYLCASSLAVLALITDTQYFGPGTRLTVL.

This clone has more than one count but fewer than ten. J is TRBJ1-4 and V is TRBV18; D not resolved. V dropped 6 bases and J dropped 8 bases, with 4 bases sitting between them. The CDR3 length is 10 residues. Looked up from germline, CDR1 is KGHSH and CDR2 is LQKENI. The DNA for the CDR3 is TGTGCCAGCTCCCCGGAAAAACTGTTTTTT. It translates to CASSPEKLFF.

V is TRBV27 and J is TRBJ2-7; 7 nucleotides match TRBD1. The CDR3 consists of 14 residues. Germline-derived CDR1 and CDR2 are MNHEY and SMNVEV (reference sequence). V was clipped by 5 bases and J by 4 bases; unmatched bases: 8. CDR3 amino acids: CASSHRGQTYEQYF. CDR3 nucleotide sequence: TGTGCCAGCAGTCACAGGGGACAGACTTACGAGCAGTACTTC.

This clone was picked up a small number of times. This chain links TRBV6-5 with TRBJ2-5; possibly TRBD1 for D (6 bases). The germline CDR1 and CDR2 sequences are MNHEY and SVGAGI. This CDR3 spans 16 amino acids. V lost 0 bases to trimming and J lost 1 base, with 12 bases between them. The CDR3 bases are TGTGCCAGCAGTTACTCACAGGGTGCGGGCCAAGAGACCCAGTACTTC. It yields the protein CASSYSQGAGQETQYF.

With regard to this clone: Germline and junction disagree at one end, which may indicate a read error. V gene TRBV9 combines with J gene TRBJ2-3; D is uncertain. CDR1 and CDR2 (germline): SGDLS, YYNGEE. The CDR3 is made up of 13 amino acids. The CDR3 bases are TGTGCCAGCAGCGGCCTAAGCATAGATACGCAGTATTTT. Protein sequence: CASSGLSIDTQYF.

The chain uses TRBV6-5 and TRBJ1-1; D may be TRBD1 (6 bases). V was cut by 2 bases and J by 7 bases, with 11 bases left in between. The germline CDR1 and CDR2 sequences are MNHEY and SVGAGI. The CDR3 is 13 residues long. The DNA of the CDR3 is TGTGCCAGCAGTTACAAGGGACACTGTGAAGCTTTCTTT. This encodes CASSYKGHCEAFF.

The rearrangement joins TRBV7-2 to TRBJ2-1; 13 positions match TRBD2. Germline CDR1 reads SGHTA; CDR2 reads FQGNSA. The V segment lost 2 bases and the J segment 7 bases; nucleotides outside the gene matches: 5. This CDR3 comprises 16 residues. CDR3 amino acids: CASSLRAGLAGNEQFF. The CDR3 DNA reads as TGTGCCAGCAGCTTACGGGCGGGACTAGCGGGGAATGAGCAGTTCTTC.

V usage is TRBV28 and J usage is TRBJ2-7, with no clear D. The CDR3 totals 13 residues. The ends were cut back, 7 bases at V and 0 bases at J, with 10 bases in the middle. Germline assignment: CDR1 MDHEN and CDR2 SYDVKM. The CDR3 is CASKESSSYEQYF. The CDR3 nucleotides read TGTGCCAGCAAGGAGAGTAGCTCCTACGAGCAGTACTTC. Looking up the rest from reference TRBV28 and TRBJ2-7 gives the full variable domain: DVKVTQSSRYLVKRTGEKVFLECVQDMDHENMFWYRQDPGLGLRLIYFSYDVKMKEKGDIPEGYSVSREKKERFSLILESASTNQTSMYLCASKESSSYEQYFGPGTRLTVT.

CDR3: CASSQDGVLAGDTEQFF. The DNA for the CDR3 is TGCGCCAGCAGCCAAGACGGTGTACTAGCGGGAGATACTGAGCAGTTCTTC. This sequence joins TRBV4-3 and TRBJ2-1; 11 bases map to TRBD2. Trimming took 0 bases from V and 9 from J; bases not matched to a gene: 10. The CDR3 is made up of 17 amino acids. The germline gives CDR1 LGHNA, CDR2 YSLEER.

This clone came up once. The gene calls are TRBV11-2 and TRBJ2-1; D remains unclear. CDR1 SGHAT and CDR2 FQNNGV come from the germline V gene. The CDR3 covers 15 residues. Between the trimmed V and J ends, which lost 5 bases and 2 bases, there was a span of 13 bases. The CDR3 protein is CASSITPTAYNEQFF. CDR3 coding DNA: TGTGCCAGCAGCATTACTCCCACGGCCTACAATGAGCAGTTCTTC.

The rearrangement links TRBV29-1 to TRBJ2-3; 8 positions agree with TRBD2. The CDR3 is 13 amino acids. Germline V gene data show CDR1 as SQVTM and CDR2 as ANQGSEA. The V gene end was trimmed by 3 bases and the J gene end by 3 bases; junction bases not matched to a gene: 2. The CDR3, as DNA: TGCAGCGTTGAGGGCGGGAGGACAGATACGCAGTATTTT. The encoded protein is CSVEGGRTDTQYF.

J is TRBJ2-1 and V is TRBV6-6; TRBD2 agrees at 8 bases. CDR1 and CDR2 (germline): MNHNY, SVGAGI (reference sequence). Trimming at V came to 6 bases and at J to 0 bases, leaving 4 bases not matched to a gene. The length of the CDR3 is 15 residues. The CDR3 DNA sequence: TGTGCCAGCAGCTCCGGGACTAGCTCCTACAATGAGCAGTTCTTC. Protein sequence: CASSSGTSSYNEQFF.

The gene calls are TRBV18 and TRBJ1-5; no definite D call. This CDR3 region has 13 residues. CDR1 KGHSH and CDR2 LQKENI come from the germline V gene. V was trimmed by 6 bases and J by 9 bases, leaving 15 bases between them. CDR3 protein: CASSPSGDAPQHF. Written as DNA, the CDR3 is TGTGCCAGCTCCCCCTCTGGAGATGCGCCCCAGCATTTT. The whole variable domain, remainder taken from reference TRBV18 and TRBJ1-5, is NAGVMQNPRHLVRRRGQEARLRCSPMKGHSHVYWYRQLPEEGLKFMVYLQKENIIDESGMPKERFSAEFPKEGPSILRIQQVVRGDSAAYFCASSPSGDAPQHFGDGTRLSIL.

The CDR3 DNA is TGCGCCAGCAGCTTGCTTTCAGGTTCTGGCTACACCTTC. This sequence encodes CASSLLSGSGYTF. This chain joins TRBV5-1 and TRBJ1-2; no clear D gene. CDR3 length: 13 amino acids. Trimming cost V 1 base and J 7 bases, with 11 bases left between them. Germline V CDR1 and CDR2: SGHRS, YFSETQ.

The chain uses TRBV5-6 and TRBJ2-1; a possible D gene is TRBD1 (6 bases). This CDR3 has 14 residues. Germline lookup yields CDR1 SGHDT and CDR2 YYEEEE. Trimming shortened V by 0 bases and J by 8 bases, and 12 bases separated the two germline ends. The CDR3 loop reads CASSLGADRHEQFF. CDR3 DNA sequence: TGTGCCAGCAGCTTGGGAGCTGACAGGCATGAGCAGTTCTTC.

This clone was counted only a few times. The chain has TRBV6-5 and TRBJ2-7, with D perhaps TRBD2 (6 bases). Germline V gene data show CDR1 as MNHEY and CDR2 as SVGAGI. The CDR3 spans 14 residues. The germline V and J ends were trimmed by 2 bases and 2 bases, with 10 bases remaining between them. CDR3 in DNA: TGTGCCAGCAGTTACGATGGGGAGGCCTACGAGCAGTACTTC. Protein: CASSYDGEAYEQYF.

The CDR3 coding sequence is TGTGCCAGCAGCTCCCCACTAGCGAGCCTTACCGGGGAGCTGTTTTTT. Its translation is CASSSPLASLTGELFF. This chain connects TRBV7-9 to TRBJ2-2; 7 bases align to TRBD2. V lost 4 bases to trimming and J lost 5 bases; unmatched junction nucleotides: 10. The CDR3 is made up of 16 amino acids. Germline-derived CDR1 and CDR2 are SEHNR and FQNEAQ (reference sequence).

The genes are TRBV2 and TRBJ2-1; TRBD1 agrees at 7 bases. Unmatched junction bases numbered 13, after V lost 8 bases and J lost 9 bases. The CDR3 spans 14 residues. Per the germline V gene, CDR1 is SNHLY and CDR2 is FYNNEI. The CDR3: CASSETGVFGEQFF. The CDR3 DNA is TGTGCCAGCTCGGAAACAGGGGTCTTCGGTGAGCAGTTCTTC.